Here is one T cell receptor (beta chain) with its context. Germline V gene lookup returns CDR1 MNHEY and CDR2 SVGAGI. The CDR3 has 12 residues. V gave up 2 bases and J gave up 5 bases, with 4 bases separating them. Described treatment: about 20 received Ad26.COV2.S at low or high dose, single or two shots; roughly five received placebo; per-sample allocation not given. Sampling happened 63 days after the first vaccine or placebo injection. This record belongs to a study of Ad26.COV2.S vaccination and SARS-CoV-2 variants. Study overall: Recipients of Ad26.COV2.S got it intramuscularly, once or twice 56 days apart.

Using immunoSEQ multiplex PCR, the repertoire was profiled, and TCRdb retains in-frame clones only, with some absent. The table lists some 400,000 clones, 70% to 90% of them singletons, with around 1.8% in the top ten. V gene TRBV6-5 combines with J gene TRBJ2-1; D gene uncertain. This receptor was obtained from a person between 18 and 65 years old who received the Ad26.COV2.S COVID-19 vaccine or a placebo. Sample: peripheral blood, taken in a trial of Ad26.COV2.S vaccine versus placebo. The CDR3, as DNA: TGTGCCAGCAGTTACGGAGACAATGAGCAGTTCTTC. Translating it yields CASSYGDNEQFF.